This note documents a single T cell receptor beta chain sequence. As handled by the study authors: Amplification from reference gene primers served as the basis for estimated nucleated cell counts. Sequencing used immunoSEQ multiplex PCR; TCRdb keeps in-frame clones, though not all of them. The D gene and trimming were derived from the DNA, and the V and J assignments and clone size from that table. The sample holds roughly 150,000 clones; 84% are singletons and the top ten take about 1.5%. The data originate from a study of blood T cell repertoires in COVID-19. Study context: Acute and convalescent COVID-19 specimens originated in the United States, Italy and Spain.

Participant age was roughly 18 to 89 years, and participants resided in fewer than 25 US areas. Which cohort a participant joined came from the clinical history participants gave. This TCR derives from a woman under 30 who had been exposed to COVID-19. Specimen: PBMCs or T cells enriched from blood (not recorded which).

CDR3 in DNA: TGTGCCTGGAGTCTGACTAGCGGGGGGCCCTACGAGCAGTACTTC. As protein: CAWSLTSGGPYEQYF. The genes are TRBV30 and TRBJ2-7; TRBD2 matches at 13 bases. The CDR3 is 15 amino acids. CDR1 is GTSNPN, CDR2 SVGIG, per germline (reference sequence). The junction had 3 bases not matched to a gene; V was cut back by 2 bases and J by 2 bases.